The 23 T cell receptor beta chains reported below all come from one sample, sequenced in a study of T cell changes during pregnancy in multiple sclerosis. Sequencing used immunoSEQ multiplex PCR; TCRdb keeps in-frame clones, though not all of them. The table has some 30,000 clones, almost 90% seen once. Here the sequenced sample was CD4+ T cells from peripheral blood mononuclear cells, taken in the third trimester of pregnancy. These receptors were obtained from a female donor in good health, enrolled as a control in a pregnancy study.

This clone has just one count. This chain uses TRBV7-9 with TRBJ1-1; 8 positions agree with TRBD1. The CDR3 is made up of 13 amino acids. CDR1 is SEHNR and CDR2 is FQNEAQ in the germline V gene (reference sequence). J gave up 2 bases and V 5 bases, and 1 base lay outside the gene matches. Here the CDR3 DNA reads TGTGCCAGCAGCGGACAGGGAAACACTGAAGCTTTCTTT. Residues: CASSGQGNTEAFF.

The chain employs TRBV30 and TRBJ2-2; 8 nucleotides agree with TRBD2. Looked up from germline, CDR1 is GTSNPN and CDR2 is SVGIG (reference sequence). After removal of 8 bases from V and 4 bases from J, the junction contained 9 bases not matched to a gene. The CDR3 extends over 14 amino acids. CDR3 sequence (DNA): TGTGCCACCGGGCGGGAGGCGGGCACCGGGGAGCTGTTTTTT. It codes for CATGREAGTGELFF.

This chain uses TRBV28 with TRBJ2-1; no reliable D call. Germline loops: CDR1 MDHEN, CDR2 SYDVKM. V was trimmed by 5 bases and J by 4 bases, leaving 15 bases between them. This CDR3 spans 15 amino acids. The DNA for the CDR3 is TGTGCCAGCAGTCCAGACATGCGATTGTACAATGAGCAGTTCTTC. Its protein is CASSPDMRLYNEQFF. Filled out from reference TRBV28 and TRBJ2-1, the complete variable domain reads DVKVTQSSRYLVKRTGEKVFLECVQDMDHENMFWYRQDPGLGLRLIYFSYDVKMKEKGDIPEGYSVSREKKERFSLILESASTNQTSMYLCASSPDMRLYNEQFFGPGTRLTVL.

The chain carries TRBV19 and TRBJ2-7; 10 bases are a match to TRBD1. V was clipped by 6 bases and J by 4 bases; unmatched bases: 15. The CDR3 has 17 amino acids. Germline V gene lookup returns CDR1 LNHDA and CDR2 SQIVND (reference sequence). Here the CDR3 DNA reads TGTGCCAGTAGCTCCTCGGGGACAGGGGCTACAATGTACGAGCAGTACTTC. Its protein product is CASSSSGTGATMYEQYF.

The V and J genes are TRBV9 and TRBJ2-7; 8 bases line up with TRBD1. The germline V gene encodes CDR1 SGDLS and CDR2 YYNGEE. This CDR3 has 14 amino acids. Trimming removed 3 bases from V and 2 bases from J; junction bases left unmatched: 4. CDR3 nucleotide sequence: TGTGCCAGCAGCGCGGGACAGGCACCCTACGAGCAGTACTTC. Translated, it gives CASSAGQAPYEQYF.

The genes are TRBV25-1 and TRBJ1-2; D is possibly TRBD1 (6 bases). The CDR3 consists of 17 residues. Germline loops: CDR1 MGHDK, CDR2 SYGVNS. Deletions cut 4 bases from V and 0 bases from J, with 18 bases between. In DNA form, the CDR3 reads TGTGCCAGCAGTGCAACGACTACAGGGAAAGCTAACTATGGCTACACCTTC. It specifies CASSATTTGKANYGYTF.

The chain uses TRBV2 and TRBJ2-7, with D tentatively TRBD2 (5 bases). The CDR3 extends over 13 amino acids. Between the trimmed V and J ends, which lost 7 bases and 2 bases, there was a span of 12 bases. In germline, CDR1 is SNHLY, CDR2 FYNNEI. CDR3 protein: CASNPVGTYEQYF. The CDR3 nucleotides read TGTGCCAGCAACCCGGTCGGGACCTACGAGCAGTACTTC.

This chain joins TRBV5-6 and TRBJ2-7; TRBD1 matches at 9 bases. The junction had 7 bases not matched to a gene; V was cut back by 4 bases and J by 5 bases. The CDR3 covers 14 residues. CDR1 and CDR2 from the germline V gene are SGHDT and YYEEEE. The CDR3 protein is CASSTPGQGNEQYF. The DNA for the CDR3 is TGTGCCAGCAGCACACCGGGACAGGGAAACGAGCAGTACTTC.

The V and J genes are TRBV6-6 and TRBJ1-4; 10 bases map to TRBD1. After removal of 2 bases from V and 7 bases from J, the junction contained 7 bases not matched to a gene. The CDR3 runs 16 residues. Germline CDR1 reads MNHNY; CDR2 reads SVGAGI (reference sequence). CDR3 amino acids: CASSYRRGQGSEKLFF. The CDR3 nucleotides are TGTGCCAGCAGTTACCGTAGGGGACAGGGGTCTGAAAAACTGTTTTTT.

This clone was seen once. The V call is TRBV6-5, the J call TRBJ2-7, with D maybe TRBD2 (6 bases). Per the germline V gene, CDR1 is MNHEY and CDR2 is SVGAGI. Trimming stripped 7 bases from V and 6 bases from J, with 19 bases between. The CDR3 spans 14 residues. As DNA, the CDR3 is TGTGCCAGCACCCAGGGTGGGCAGGGACTCGAGCAGTACTTC. This translates into CASTQGGQGLEQYF.

This chain links TRBV5-8 with TRBJ1-1; D possibly corresponds to TRBD1 (5 bases). This CDR3 spans 15 amino acids. Germline lookup yields CDR1 SGHTS and CDR2 YDEGEE. Trimming took off 0 bases at V and 5 bases at J, with 14 bases between the two ends. The CDR3, as DNA: TGTGCCAGCAGCTTGGTGGGGGGGTTCGGAACTGAAGCTTTCTTT. Its protein product is CASSLVGGFGTEAFF.

This clone is categorized as medium-sized. The gene calls are TRBV6-1 and TRBJ2-5; 8 nucleotides line up with TRBD1. The CDR3 spans 14 residues. J gave up 4 bases and V 6 bases, and 7 bases lay outside the gene matches. Germline CDR1 and CDR2: MNHNS and SASEGT. The CDR3 loop is CASSLNRGSETQYF. In DNA, the CDR3 is TGTGCCAGCAGCCTGAACAGGGGGTCAGAGACCCAGTACTTC.

The chain links TRBV7-9 to TRBJ2-1, with 9 nucleotides matching TRBD1. V was pared by 5 bases and J by 7 bases, with 6 bases of the junction left unmatched. Germline loops: CDR1 SEHNR, CDR2 FQNEAQ (reference sequence). The CDR3 length is 14 residues. The CDR3 DNA reads TGTGCCAGCAGCAGGACAGGGGTGAGGAATGAGCAGTTCTTC. This translates into CASSRTGVRNEQFF.

The sample holds one count of this clone. This rearrangement joins TRBV27 to TRBJ1-1; D remains unclear. This CDR3 has 15 residues. Germline V gives CDR1 MNHEY, CDR2 SMNVEV (reference sequence). V gave up 0 bases and J gave up 0 bases, with 8 bases separating them. This CDR3 is CASSLSPGMNTEAFF. CDR3 DNA: TGTGCCAGCAGTTTATCGCCAGGCATGAACACTGAAGCTTTCTTT.

About this clone itself: A junction boundary mismatches the germline segment, possibly from a read error. The V call is TRBV11-2, the J call TRBJ2-7, with 10 bases that match TRBD2. The germline gives CDR1 SGHAT, CDR2 FQNNGV. CDR3 size: 12 residues. This CDR3 reads CASSFFGTSALW. CDR3 DNA sequence: TGTGCCAGCAGCTTCTTCGGGACTAGCGCTCTGTGG.

This clone was observed a few times. The genes are TRBV10-3 and TRBJ2-2; the match to TRBD1 covers 7 bases. V was clipped by 6 bases and J by 1 base; unmatched bases: 5. The germline CDR1 and CDR2 sequences are ENHRY and SYGVKD. The CDR3 is 15 amino acids. Here the CDR3 DNA reads TGTGCCATCAGGACAGGGACGGGGAACACCGGGGAGCTGTTTTTT. Residues: CAIRTGTGNTGELFF.

The V gene is TRBV19, the J gene TRBJ1-4, with 9 bases fitting TRBD1. The V gene's germline CDR1 is LNHDA and CDR2 SQIVND (reference sequence). The V and J ends lost 5 bases and 6 bases, in that order; junction bases with no gene match: 4. This CDR3 comprises 14 residues. The CDR3 DNA reads as TGTGCCAGTAGTTCGGGACAGGGTCATGAAAAACTGTTTTTT. Its translation is CASSSGQGHEKLFF.

The gene calls are TRBV15 and TRBJ1-4; possible D gene TRBD1, 6 bases. The CDR3 spans 16 residues. V was shortened by 1 base and J by 5 bases, with 14 bases between the two germline ends. CDR1 LNHNV and CDR2 YYDKDF come from the germline V gene (reference sequence). The CDR3 DNA is TGTGCCACCAGCAGAGTAATCGGAACAGGGAATGAAAAACTGTTTTTT. Protein: CATSRVIGTGNEKLFF.

This chain connects TRBV6-5 to TRBJ1-1; perhaps TRBD1 as D (5 bases). Germline V gives CDR1 MNHEY, CDR2 SVGAGI. Trimming removed 6 bases at V and 4 bases at J, with 18 bases between. This CDR3 is built from 15 residues. CDR3 DNA: TGTGCCAGCAGCACCGTCGCCGGGGGGAGCACTGAAGCTTTCTTT. Protein: CASSTVAGGSTEAFF.

The chain recombines TRBV19 with TRBJ2-1; 9 bases fit TRBD1. Germline V lookup: CDR1 LNHDA, CDR2 SQIVND (reference sequence). Trimming took 10 bases from V and 4 from J; bases not matched to a gene: 8. CDR3 size: 14 residues. The DNA for the CDR3 is TGTGCCACCCAAACAGGGGGCGCGTACAATGAGCAGTTCTTC. As protein: CATQTGGAYNEQFF.

The chain carries TRBV7-2 and TRBJ2-4; D is possibly TRBD2 (5 bases). V shed 2 bases and J shed 1 base, with 6 bases lying between them. The CDR3 spans 14 residues. Germline assignment: CDR1 SGHTA and CDR2 FQGNSA. The CDR3 loop is CASSLPGAKNIQYF. CDR3 sequence (DNA): TGTGCCAGCAGCTTACCGGGGGCCAAAAACATTCAGTACTTC.

The CDR3 protein is CAITSGRENYGYTF. DNA for the CDR3: TGTGCCATCACCTCGGGACGGGAGAACTATGGCTACACCTTC. The rearrangement uses TRBV10-3 and TRBJ1-2; D is possibly TRBD1 (5 bases). The CDR3 loop spans 14 amino acids. Germline V gives CDR1 ENHRY, CDR2 SYGVKD. V was clipped by 7 bases and J by 2 bases, with 14 bases between them.

V and J are TRBV4-1 and TRBJ1-1, with 9 bases lining up with TRBD1. There are 18 residues in the CDR3. J gave up 1 base and V 0 bases, and 9 bases lay outside the gene matches. Germline CDR1 MGHRA, CDR2 YSYEKL. CDR3 in DNA: TGCGCCAGCAGCCAAGATCGCCGGCCGACAGGGGGGAACACTGAAGCTTTCTTT. Protein: CASSQDRRPTGGNTEAFF.